This TCR beta chain was identified in a study of cytomegalovirus exposure and HLA in healthy donors. Regarding the study as a whole: Presence/absence analyses supposed approximately even sequencing depth among donors. Among CMV-associated TCR beta chains, most appeared HLA-restricted in a later analysis. Analyzed later, association rates of TCRs varied across HLA loci, with DRB1 most and HLA-C fewest.

Details on this clone: Antigen unknown.

The germline gives CDR1 SGHAT, CDR2 FQNNGV. The CDR3 length is 14 residues. The V end was cut by 3 bases, the J end by 1 base, with 9 bases between. The PCR used 60 Vbeta and 13 Jbeta primers. TCRdb's copy holds only in-frame clones and misses some; the assay was immunoSEQ multiplex PCR. The sample contains roughly 160,000 clones, 80% to 90% of which appear only once. The rearrangement links TRBV11-2 to TRBJ1-1, with D hard to call. The receptor was isolated from a man aged 50 to 60 in good health and CMV-seropositive. The sample comprised PBMCs. CDR3 loop: CASSFSEGNTEAFF. CDR3 bases: TGTGCCAGCAGCTTTTCGGAGGGGAACACTGAAGCTTTCTTT. Based on the CDR3 plus reference TRBV11-2 and TRBJ1-1, the full variable domain is EAGVAQSPRYKIIEKRQSVAFWCNPISGHATLYWYQQILGQGPKLLIQFQNNGVVDDSQLPKDRFSAERLKGVDSTLKIQPAKLEDSAVYLCASSFSEGNTEAFFGQGTRLTVV.